The 23 T cell receptor beta chains reported below all come from one sample, sequenced in a study of blood T cell repertoires in COVID-19. Generated by immunoSEQ multiplex PCR, the TCRdb table keeps only in-frame clones and is missing some. Among approximately 300,000 clones listed, roughly 86% were seen once. Source material: PBMCs or T cells enriched from blood (not recorded which). These receptors all stem from a woman aged 18-29 years who had recovered from COVID-19.

The chain is built from TRBV19 and TRBJ2-7; 10 bases are a match to TRBD2. V was pared by 5 bases and J by 5 bases, with 9 bases of the junction left unmatched. Germline V gene sequence: CDR1 LNHDA, CDR2 SQIVND (reference sequence). This CDR3 has 15 residues. This chain's CDR3 is CASSELAGGYHEQYF. CDR3 sequence (DNA): TGTGCCAGTAGTGAATTAGCGGGGGGATATCACGAGCAGTACTTC. Drawing the rest from reference TRBV19 and TRBJ2-7, the complete variable domain is DGGITQSPKYLFRKEGQNVTLSCEQNLNHDAMYWYRQDPGQGLRLIYYSQIVNDFQKGDIAEGYSVSREKKESFPLTVTSAQKNPTAFYLCASSELAGGYHEQYFGPGTRLTVT.

This clone was found once. The CDR3 nucleotides are TGTGCCAGCAGCGACAGAGAGAACACCGGGGAGCTGTTTTTT. As protein: CASSDRENTGELFF. The rearrangement links TRBV7-9 to TRBJ2-2, with D possibly matching TRBD1 (5 bases). This CDR3 is built from 14 residues. V lost 5 bases and J 1 base, leaving 8 bases between the germline ends. Germline values: CDR1 SEHNR, CDR2 FQNEAQ (reference sequence).

This chain joins TRBV6-2 or TRBV6-3 and TRBJ1-1, with D unresolved. Trimming took 1 base from V and 5 from J, leaving 8 bases between them. Germline V CDR1 and CDR2: MNHEY, SVGEGT. The length of the CDR3 is 13 residues. This chain's CDR3 is CASSYFRWTEAFF. The CDR3 DNA reads TGTGCCAGCAGTTACTTCAGGTGGACTGAAGCTTTCTTT.

The genes are TRBV4-3 and TRBJ1-5; D may be TRBD1 (6 bases). V was shortened by 0 bases and J by 4 bases, with 10 bases between the two germline ends. Germline V lookup: CDR1 LGHNA, CDR2 YSLEER. The CDR3 has 15 residues. The CDR3 loop reads CASSQDPGANQPQHF. CDR3 DNA sequence: TGCGCCAGCAGCCAAGATCCAGGGGCAAATCAGCCCCAGCATTTT.

In its sample, this clone was seen a few times. The chain uses TRBV10-3 and TRBJ1-5, with 7 nucleotides matching TRBD1. This CDR3 contains 15 residues. The V and J ends lost 2 bases and 3 bases, in that order; junction bases with no gene match: 4. Germline CDR1 is ENHRY and CDR2 is SYGVKD. Here the CDR3 DNA reads TGTGCCATCAGTGAGCGTGGGACAGACAATCAGCCCCAGCATTTT. Its translation is CAISERGTDNQPQHF.

A single count supports this clone. The chain links TRBV28 to TRBJ1-6, with TRBD1 identical over 7 bases. The CDR3 loop spans 14 amino acids. Germline V CDR1 and CDR2: MDHEN, SYDVKM. Trimming at V came to 6 bases and at J to 7 bases, leaving 6 bases not matched to a gene. CDR3 DNA sequence: TGTGCCAGCAGCCACGACAGGGAGAATTCACCCCTCCACTTT. It is translated as CASSHDRENSPLHF.

The rearrangement links TRBV28 to TRBJ2-5; a weak D match, TRBD2 (6 bases). This CDR3 is built from 14 residues. Trimming shortened V by 2 bases and J by 11 bases, and 18 bases separated the two germline ends. CDR1 MDHEN and CDR2 SYDVKM come from the germline V gene. DNA for the CDR3: TGTGCCAGCAGTTTAAGGATAGCGGCAGTACAGCAGTACTTC. This codes for CASSLRIAAVQQYF. Full variable domain (rest looked up from reference TRBV28 and TRBJ2-5): DVKVTQSSRYLVKRTGEKVFLECVQDMDHENMFWYRQDPGLGLRLIYFSYDVKMKEKGDIPEGYSVSREKKERFSLILESASTNQTSMYLCASSLRIAAVQQYFGPGTRLLVL.

The chain joins TRBV5-1 to TRBJ2-5; 9 bases align to TRBD2. V lost 0 bases and J lost 1; bases outside the gene matches: 13. Germline lookup yields CDR1 SGHRS and CDR2 YFSETQ. CDR3 length equals 19 residues. In DNA, the CDR3 is TGCGCCAGCAGCTTGGTGCGTCCCAGCGGGGGGCTTCTCCAAGAGACCCAGTACTTC. It yields the protein CASSLVRPSGGLLQETQYF.

CDR3 protein: CASSQRTTGELFF. DNA of the CDR3: TGTGCCAGCAGTCAGCGAACCACCGGGGAGCTGTTTTTT. The gene calls are TRBV6-5 and TRBJ2-2; D gene unclear. Germline lookup yields CDR1 MNHEY and CDR2 SVGAGI. V was clipped by 5 bases and J by 4 bases, with 8 bases between them. This CDR3 is 13 amino acids long.

This rearrangement joins TRBV29-1 to TRBJ1-5; 7 bases map to TRBD1. The V and J ends lost 6 bases and 7 bases, in that order; junction bases with no gene match: 9. CDR1 and CDR2 (germline): SQVTM, ANQGSEA. The CDR3 runs 13 residues. CDR3 in amino acids: CSVAQGMGQPQHF. The DNA of the CDR3 is TGCAGCGTGGCACAGGGGATGGGACAGCCCCAGCATTTT.

The chain combines TRBV6-2 or TRBV6-3 with TRBJ2-1; 8 bases are a match to TRBD2. Germline lookup yields CDR1 MNHEY and CDR2 SVGEGT. CDR3 length: 14 residues. V lost 2 bases, J lost 6 bases, and 3 bases stayed unmatched. The CDR3 is CASSYRTSFNEQFF. CDR3 DNA sequence: TGTGCCAGCAGTTACAGGACTAGCTTCAATGAGCAGTTCTTC.

This clone came up a few times. The chain joins TRBV7-2 to TRBJ2-5; 8 bases match TRBD1. Germline values: CDR1 SGHTA, CDR2 FQGNSA. The CDR3 sequence is 16 residues long. The ends lost 3 bases at V and 5 bases at J; junction bases unmatched: 11. This CDR3 is CASSLTRQGLGETQYF. Here the CDR3 DNA reads TGTGCCAGCAGCTTGACTCGACAGGGGCTGGGGGAGACCCAGTACTTC.

V is TRBV5-1 and J is TRBJ2-1; 11 bases line up with TRBD2. Trimming removed 1 base from V and 6 bases from J; junction bases left unmatched: 3. CDR3 size: 15 residues. Germline V gene sequence: CDR1 SGHRS, CDR2 YFSETQ. The CDR3 region is CASSLTSGSFNEQFF. For the CDR3, the DNA is TGCGCCAGCAGCTTGACTAGCGGGAGTTTCAATGAGCAGTTCTTC.

V usage is TRBV18 and J usage is TRBJ2-7, with 7 positions matching TRBD2. J was trimmed by 2 bases and V by 5 bases; bases with no gene match: 9. This CDR3 contains 15 residues. CDR1 is KGHSH, CDR2 LQKENI, per germline. CDR3 DNA sequence: TGTGCCAGCTCAAGGGTCCGGGACTACACCTACGAGCAGTACTTC. Amino acids: CASSRVRDYTYEQYF.

The rearrangement uses TRBV6-2 or TRBV6-3 and TRBJ2-7; no clear D gene. The V end lost 5 bases, the J end lost 3 bases, and 17 bases lay between the germline ends. CDR1 and CDR2 from the germline V gene are MNHEY and SVGEGT. The CDR3 sequence is 15 residues long. In nucleotides, the CDR3 is TGTGCCAGCAGTCTCGGTAGTCCTCCCAACTACGAGCAGTACTTC. Translation: CASSLGSPPNYEQYF.

This clone was counted once. The chain joins TRBV5-4 to TRBJ2-1, with a possible D match to TRBD2 (7 bases). Germline V gene lookup returns CDR1 SGHNT and CDR2 YYREEE (reference sequence). The length of the CDR3 is 14 residues. Trimming removed 0 bases from V and 7 bases from J, with 11 bases in between. Here the CDR3 reads CASSLGGGQNEQFF. Written as DNA, the CDR3 is TGTGCCAGCAGCTTGGGGGGGGGCCAAAATGAGCAGTTCTTC.

This clone was observed a single time. In DNA, the CDR3 is TGTGCCAGCAGTTTAGGGACAGGGGGTCTCTATGGCTACACCTTC. Translation gives CASSLGTGGLYGYTF. V gene TRBV28 combines with J gene TRBJ1-2; 11 nucleotides agree with TRBD1. The CDR3 covers 15 residues. V dropped 2 bases and J dropped 4; count of bases not matched to a gene: 3. Germline assignment: CDR1 MDHEN and CDR2 SYDVKM.

The V and J genes are TRBV7-9 and TRBJ2-1; the D is unclear. CDR1 SEHNR and CDR2 FQNEAQ come from the germline V gene (reference sequence). This CDR3 region has 10 residues. The germline V and J ends were trimmed by 7 bases and 7 bases, with 5 bases remaining between them. CDR3 protein: CASTQNEQFF. As DNA, the CDR3 is TGTGCCAGCACCCAAAATGAGCAGTTCTTC. Combining the CDR3 with reference TRBV7-9 and TRBJ2-1 gives the whole variable domain DTGVSQNPRHKITKRGQNVTFRCDPISEHNRLYWYRQTLGQGPEFLTYFQNEAQLEKSRLLSDRFSAERPKGSFSTLEIQRTEQGDSAMYLCASTQNEQFFGPGTRLTVL.

As for this clone: This sample includes further DNA sequences coding for the same CDR3. The chain uses TRBV10-3 and TRBJ1-2; TRBD1 aligns across 8 bases. V dropped 7 bases and J dropped 4; count of bases not matched to a gene: 5. Germline V CDR1 and CDR2: ENHRY, SYGVKD. The CDR3 extends over 13 amino acids. The CDR3 DNA follows: TGTGCCATCAACGGACAGGGTGGCTATGGCTACACCTTC. The encoded protein is CAINGQGGYGYTF.

V is TRBV28 and J is TRBJ2-1; 7 bases are a match to TRBD2. The length of the CDR3 is 15 residues. J was trimmed by 4 bases and V by 9 bases; bases with no gene match: 12. In germline, CDR1 is MDHEN, CDR2 SYDVKM. The CDR3 coding sequence is TGTGCCAGTGGGGGAGGGCTTAACAAATACAATGAGCAGTTCTTC. As protein: CASGGGLNKYNEQFF.

V and J are TRBV6-5 and TRBJ1-6, with D possibly being TRBD1 (5 bases). Germline-derived CDR1 and CDR2 are MNHEY and SVGAGI. The CDR3 has 15 amino acids. Trimming cost V 4 bases and J 4 bases, with 11 bases left between them. CDR3 nucleotide sequence: TGTGCCAGCAGTTTAAAAGGGACTTATAATTCACCCCTCCACTTT. Translated, it gives CASSLKGTYNSPLHF.

This sequence joins TRBV28 and TRBJ2-7; 8 bases are a match to TRBD1. With 6 bases clipped from V and 1 base from J, the junction kept 8 bases outside the gene matches. The germline CDR1 and CDR2 sequences are MDHEN and SYDVKM. The CDR3 runs to 15 residues. The CDR3 DNA follows: TGTGCCAGCAGATCCTCAGGGGGCGCTTCCTACGAGCAGTACTTC. Protein sequence: CASRSSGGASYEQYF.

The rearrangement links TRBV12-3 or TRBV12-4 to TRBJ1-1; D uncertain. The length of the CDR3 is 13 residues. V was shortened by 7 bases and J by 1 base, with 10 bases between the two germline ends. The CDR3 nucleotides are TGTGCCAGCACCGTAACAAGGAACACTGAAGCTTTCTTT. Amino acid sequence: CASTVTRNTEAFF.